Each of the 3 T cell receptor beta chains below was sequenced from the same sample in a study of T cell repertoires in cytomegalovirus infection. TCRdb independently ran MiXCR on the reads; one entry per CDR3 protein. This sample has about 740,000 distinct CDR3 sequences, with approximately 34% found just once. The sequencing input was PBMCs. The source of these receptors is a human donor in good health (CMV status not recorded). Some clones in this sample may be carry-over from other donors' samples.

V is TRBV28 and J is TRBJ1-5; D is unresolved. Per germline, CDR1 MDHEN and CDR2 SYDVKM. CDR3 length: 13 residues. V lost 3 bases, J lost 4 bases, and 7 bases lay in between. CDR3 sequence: CASSFKVNQPQHF. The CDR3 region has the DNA TGTGCCAGCAGTTTTAAGGTTAATCAGCCCCAGCATTTT.

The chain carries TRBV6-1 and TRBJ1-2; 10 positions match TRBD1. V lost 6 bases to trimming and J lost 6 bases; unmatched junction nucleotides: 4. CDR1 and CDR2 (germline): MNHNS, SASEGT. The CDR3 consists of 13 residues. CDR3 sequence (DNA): TGTGCCAGCAGAGCCGGGACAGGGGATGGCTACACCTTC. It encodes CASRAGTGDGYTF.

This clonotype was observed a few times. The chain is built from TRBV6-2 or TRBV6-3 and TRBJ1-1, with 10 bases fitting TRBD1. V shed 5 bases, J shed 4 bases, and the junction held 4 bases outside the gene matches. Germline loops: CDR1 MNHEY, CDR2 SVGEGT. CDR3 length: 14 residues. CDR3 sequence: CASSRQGAATEAFF. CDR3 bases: TGTGCCAGCAGTCGACAGGGGGCGGCCACTGAAGCTTTCTTT.